Below are 21 T cell receptor beta chains sequenced from a single sample in a study of T cell changes during pregnancy in multiple sclerosis. Assay: immunoSEQ multiplex PCR; the TCRdb copy retains only in-frame clones and omits some. Here the sample spans roughly 39,000 clones, around 94% being singletons. This specimen was CD4+ T cells from peripheral blood mononuclear cells, taken before pregnancy. These receptors were collected from a female donor with multiple sclerosis, enrolled in a pregnancy study.

The chain carries TRBV5-1 and TRBJ2-5; 10 nucleotides line up with TRBD2. The V gene end was trimmed by 0 bases and the J gene end by 2 bases; junction bases not matched to a gene: 1. Germline loops: CDR1 SGHRS, CDR2 YFSETQ. The CDR3 is 15 amino acids. The CDR3 DNA reads as TGCGCCAGCAGCTTGGTGACTAGCGGGCAAGAGACCCAGTACTTC. It is translated as CASSLVTSGQETQYF.

The CDR3 sequence is CASSRDRVSGNTIYF. The DNA for the CDR3 is TGCGCCAGCAGCAGGGACAGGGTCTCTGGAAACACCATATATTTT. The chain joins TRBV5-1 to TRBJ1-3; TRBD1 aligns across 9 bases. The V segment lost 4 bases and the J segment 0 bases; nucleotides outside the gene matches: 2. This CDR3 is built from 15 residues. Per the germline V gene, CDR1 is SGHRS and CDR2 is YFSETQ.

The V call is TRBV7-6, the J call TRBJ2-3; 8 bases are shared with TRBD2. The CDR3 is 16 residues long. J was trimmed by 2 bases and V by 1 base; bases with no gene match: 5. In germline, CDR1 is SGHVS, CDR2 FNYEAQ. The CDR3 coding sequence is TGTGCCAGCAGCTTAGGGGTAGCGGGAACCACAGATACGCAGTATTTT. This gives the protein CASSLGVAGTTDTQYF.

The V gene is TRBV29-1, the J gene TRBJ2-1; tentative D call: TRBD1 (6 bases). Germline CDR1 SQVTM, CDR2 ANQGSEA. This CDR3 spans 13 amino acids. V gave up 8 bases and J gave up 4 bases, with 15 bases separating them. This CDR3 reads CSYHRASYNEQFF. The DNA for the CDR3 is TGCAGCTACCACAGGGCCTCATACAATGAGCAGTTCTTC.

J is TRBJ2-2 and V is TRBV7-2; TRBD1 matches at 7 bases. Germline values: CDR1 SGHTA, CDR2 FQGNSA. The CDR3 has 14 residues. Trimming at V came to 6 bases and at J to 7 bases, leaving 8 bases not matched to a gene. CDR3 sequence: CASSLTGVGGELFF. The CDR3 region has the DNA TGTGCCAGCAGTCTTACAGGGGTCGGCGGGGAGCTGTTTTTT.

This sequence joins TRBV2 and TRBJ2-1, with 7 bases that match TRBD1. The CDR3 is 15 residues long. The ends lost 0 bases at V and 6 bases at J; junction bases unmatched: 5. From germline, CDR1 is SNHLY and CDR2 FYNNEI. Here the CDR3 reads CASSEAVTGINEQFF. The DNA for the CDR3 is TGTGCCAGCAGTGAAGCGGTGACAGGGATCAATGAGCAGTTCTTC.

In this sample, this clone is medium-sized. V gene TRBV9 combines with J gene TRBJ1-4, with D possibly matching TRBD1 (6 bases). Germline CDR1 SGDLS, CDR2 YYNGEE. This CDR3 comprises 14 residues. Trimming stripped 0 bases from V and 10 bases from J, with 13 bases between. CDR3 in DNA: TGTGCCAGCAGCGTAGAGGGGACAAGGGGAAAACTGTTTTTT. It codes for CASSVEGTRGKLFF.

This clone was counted a single time. This chain connects TRBV28 to TRBJ2-1; 13 bases map to TRBD2. V lost 0 bases and J lost 3; bases outside the gene matches: 8. From germline, CDR1 is MDHEN and CDR2 SYDVKM. The CDR3 totals 19 residues. This CDR3 reads CASSLWGARTSGSYNEQFF. The DNA for the CDR3 is TGTGCCAGCAGTTTATGGGGGGCCCGGACTAGCGGGAGCTACAATGAGCAGTTCTTC.

The genes are TRBV15 and TRBJ2-5, with 8 bases fitting TRBD2. The CDR3 runs to 16 residues. V lost 1 base, J lost 5 bases, and 9 bases stayed unmatched. Germline CDR1 is LNHNV and CDR2 is YYDKDF (reference sequence). The CDR3 DNA reads as TGTGCCACCAGCAGAGGGGGCACCGGGACTAGGGAGACCCAGTACTTC. This gives the protein CATSRGGTGTRETQYF.

This chain joins TRBV5-1 and TRBJ1-2; 9 bases match TRBD1. Germline V gene data show CDR1 as SGHRS and CDR2 as YFSETQ. CDR3 length: 15 residues. The trim removed 4 bases at V and 5 bases at J, leaving 9 bases unmatched. The CDR3, as DNA: TGCGCCAGCAGCAGCTCGCTGGACAGGGGTTATGGCTACACCTTC. Translation gives CASSSSLDRGYGYTF.

This clone has more than one count but fewer than ten. DNA of the CDR3: TGTGCCAGCAGCTTAACTAGCGGAACATACAATGAGCAGTTCTTC. Translating it yields CASSLTSGTYNEQFF. The J gene is TRBJ2-1, the V gene TRBV7-3, with TRBD2 as a possible D gene (6 bases). Germline-derived CDR1 and CDR2 are SGHTA and FQGTGA. V was cut by 0 bases and J by 4 bases, with 10 bases left in between. CDR3 length: 15 residues.

The V and J genes are TRBV5-6 and TRBJ2-5; 10 bases line up with TRBD2. J gave up 6 bases and V 1 base, and 6 bases lay outside the gene matches. Per the germline V gene, CDR1 is SGHDT and CDR2 is YYEEEE. This CDR3 contains 15 residues. CDR3 bases: TGTGCCAGCAGCTTGTGGGCTAGCGGGAGAAAGACCCAGTACTTC. It encodes CASSLWASGRKTQYF.

The chain has TRBV19 and TRBJ2-1; D is possibly TRBD2 (6 bases). The V end lost 4 bases, the J end lost 3 bases, and 13 bases lay between the germline ends. CDR1 and CDR2 from the germline V gene are LNHDA and SQIVND (reference sequence). The CDR3 sequence is 15 residues long. CDR3 sequence (DNA): TGTGCCAGTAGTAGTCGAGCGGGCATCTACAATGAGCAGTTCTTC. It is translated as CASSSRAGIYNEQFF.

The CDR3 loop is CASTLQAGTAADEKLFF. CDR3 DNA: TGTGCCAGTACCTTACAAGCCGGGACAGCCGCCGACGAAAAACTGTTTTTT. This chain connects TRBV19 to TRBJ1-4; 7 bases agree with TRBD1. The CDR3 is made up of 17 amino acids. Losses at the gene ends were 7 bases for V and 8 bases for J; bases not matched to a gene: 19. Germline V gene sequence: CDR1 LNHDA, CDR2 SQIVND (reference sequence).

This CDR3 is CASSSRPPSGQTNEQFF. In DNA form, the CDR3 reads TGTGCCAGCAGTTCCCGCCCCCCTTCGGGACAAACCAATGAGCAGTTCTTC. The V and J genes are TRBV27 and TRBJ2-1, with D perhaps matching TRBD1 (6 bases). Germline values: CDR1 MNHEY, CDR2 SMNVEV (reference sequence). The CDR3 covers 17 residues. The V gene lost 4 bases and the J gene lost 6 bases, with 22 bases spanning the gap.

CDR3: CASSRAEQETQYF. CDR3 in DNA: TGTGCCAGCAGCAGGGCAGAACAAGAGACCCAGTACTTC. The chain links TRBV2 to TRBJ2-5; the D gene is possibly TRBD1 (5 bases). The CDR3 contains 13 residues. CDR1 is SNHLY, CDR2 FYNNEI, per germline. Trimming removed 6 bases at V and 2 bases at J, with 10 bases between.

The rearrangement links TRBV28 to TRBJ2-1, with D tentatively TRBD2 (6 bases). Germline lookup yields CDR1 MDHEN and CDR2 SYDVKM. The CDR3 runs 13 residues. V was shortened by 8 bases and J by 7 bases, with 15 bases between the two germline ends. DNA for the CDR3: TGTGCCAGCGGTGAAAGGCTAGCGAATGAGCAGTTCTTC. Amino acid sequence: CASGERLANEQFF.

This sequence joins TRBV7-8 and TRBJ1-5, with D maybe TRBD1 (5 bases). V was clipped by 1 base and J by 0 bases, with 7 bases between them. The germline V gene has CDR1 SGHVS and CDR2 FQNEAQ. CDR3 length: 15 residues. The CDR3 spells CASSLVRASNQPQHF. The CDR3 DNA is TGTGCCAGCAGCTTAGTCAGGGCTAGCAATCAGCCCCAGCATTTT. The full variable domain, rest sourced from reference TRBV7-8 and TRBJ1-5, is GAGVSQSPRYKVAKRGQDVALRCDPISGHVSLFWYQQALGQGPEFLTYFQNEAQLDKSGLPSDRFFAERPEGSVSTLKIQRTQQEDSAVYLCASSLVRASNQPQHFGDGTRLSIL.

This rearrangement joins TRBV13 to TRBJ1-1; D perhaps matches TRBD1 (5 bases). Germline loops: CDR1 PRHDT, CDR2 FYEKMQ (reference sequence). Trimming shortened V by 5 bases and J by 6 bases, and 10 bases separated the two germline ends. CDR3 length: 12 amino acids. The CDR3 nucleotides are TGTGCCAGCAGCCGGGGGGTTGCTGAAGCTTTCTTT. Protein sequence: CASSRGVAEAFF. Supplemented by reference TRBV13 and TRBJ1-1, the full variable domain reads AAGVIQSPRHLIKEKRETATLKCYPIPRHDTVYWYQQGPGQDPQFLISFYEKMQSDKGSIPDRFSAQQFSDYHSELNMSSLELGDSALYFCASSRGVAEAFFGQGTRLTVV.

This clone has just one count. The J gene is TRBJ2-5, the V gene TRBV7-2; maybe TRBD2 (6 bases). The CDR3 is 13 amino acids. The ends were cut back, 5 bases at V and 5 bases at J, with 12 bases in the middle. Looked up from germline, CDR1 is SGHTA and CDR2 is FQGNSA. The CDR3 loop is CASSRGSSETQYF. CDR3 DNA sequence: TGTGCCAGCAGCCGGGGGAGTTCGGAGACCCAGTACTTC.

The gene calls are TRBV9 and TRBJ1-1; weak D call: TRBD1 (5 bases). Germline V gives CDR1 SGDLS, CDR2 YYNGEE. V dropped 1 base and J dropped 4 bases, with 11 bases sitting between them. CDR3 length: 14 residues. Here the CDR3 DNA reads TGTGCCAGCAGCGTATTAGGGGAATCCACTGAAGCTTTCTTT. It codes for CASSVLGESTEAFF.